The 26 T cell receptor beta chains in this list originate from one sample, sequenced in a study of low-dose radiotherapy and immunotherapy resistance in tumors. Described time point: after trial treatment. The treatment here: LDRT plus nivolumab, ipilimumab, low-dose cyclophosphamide and aspirin (RACIN trial). Both TCRalpha and TCRbeta chains were reverse transcribed with V-gene-specific primers. The PCR that amplified TCRs ran for around 21 cycles, relying on a constant-region primer and a V-primer adapter. MiXCR, applied by TCRdb to the reads, yields one record per CDR3 protein. Among 65,000 to 85,000 distinct CDR3 sequences listed, 17% were seen once. The sequences come from PBMCs, collected after low-dose radiotherapy plus immunotherapy. Every receptor here comes from a male donor with prostate cancer.

Relative to its sample, this clonotype is medium-sized (0.01 to 0.1%). The CDR3 here is CASSRGTASTDTQYF. CDR3 DNA: TGTGCCAGCAGTCGAGGGACTGCTAGCACAGATACGCAGTATTTT. This rearrangement joins TRBV28 to TRBJ2-3; D perhaps matches TRBD2 (6 bases). Germline-derived CDR1 and CDR2 are MDHEN and SYDVKM. Trimming cost V 5 bases and J 0 bases, with 12 bases left between them. The CDR3 is 15 residues long.

This clonotype was counted many times. V and J are TRBV29-1 and TRBJ1-1; no clear D gene. CDR1 SQVTM and CDR2 ANQGSEA come from the germline V gene. V was clipped by 6 bases and J by 3 bases, with 14 bases between them. This CDR3 contains 13 residues. The CDR3 is CSVRELGDTEAFF. CDR3 sequence (DNA): TGCAGCGTGCGGGAACTTGGGGACACTGAAGCTTTCTTT.

This clonotype was found many times. V usage is TRBV28 and J usage is TRBJ2-3, with 10 nucleotides matching TRBD2. Per the germline V gene, CDR1 is MDHEN and CDR2 is SYDVKM. The V segment lost 4 bases and the J segment 0 bases; nucleotides outside the gene matches: 4. CDR3 length: 16 amino acids. The CDR3 spells CASSSLAGVSTDTQYF. The CDR3 DNA is TGTGCCAGCAGTTCCCTAGCGGGAGTCAGCACAGATACGCAGTATTTT.

This clonotype was picked up many times. The genes are TRBV30 and TRBJ1-5; 9 bases are a match to TRBD1. J was trimmed by 5 bases and V by 3 bases; bases with no gene match: 5. Germline lookup yields CDR1 GTSNPN and CDR2 SVGIG (reference sequence). CDR3 length: 14 amino acids. The CDR3 DNA sequence: TGTGCCTGGAGAGATACAGGGGGCTATCAGCCCCAGCATTTT. Its protein is CAWRDTGGYQPQHF.

This clonotype was detected ten times or more. V and J are TRBV3-1 and TRBJ1-4; TRBD1 agrees at 10 bases. CDR1 and CDR2 (germline): LGHDT, YNNKEL (reference sequence). Trimming took 6 bases from V and 2 from J; bases not matched to a gene: 6. The length of the CDR3 is 16 residues. CDR3 sequence: CASSRTGGITNEKLFF. The DNA for the CDR3 is TGTGCCAGCAGTAGGACAGGGGGAATCACTAATGAAAAACTGTTTTTT.

This clonotype showed up many times. This chain uses TRBV7-3 with TRBJ2-2; TRBD2 is a possible D gene (7 bases). Germline CDR1 is SGHTA and CDR2 is FQGTGA. This CDR3 region has 20 residues. The ends were cut back, 5 bases at V and 2 bases at J, with 27 bases in the middle. Here the CDR3 DNA reads TGTGCCAGCAGCCCAAGGGGGAGGGGCCGTCAGCCATTAAACACCGGGGAGCTGTTTTTT. This gives the protein CASSPRGRGRQPLNTGELFF. The entire variable domain, with the rest obtained from reference TRBV7-3 and TRBJ2-2, is as follows: GAGVSQTPSNKVTEKGKYVELRCDPISGHTALYWYRQSLGQGPEFLIYFQGTGAADDSGLPNDRFFAVRPEGSVSTLKIQRTERGDSAVYLCASSPRGRGRQPLNTGELFFGEGSRLTVL.

This clonotype has a count of ten or more. V usage is TRBV13 and J usage is TRBJ2-7, with 14 bases fitting TRBD2. The J segment lost 7 bases and the V segment lost 4 bases, leaving 12 bases of the junction unmatched. The CDR3 covers 17 residues. CDR1 and CDR2 (germline): PRHDT, FYEKMQ (reference sequence). CDR3 bases: TGTGCCAGCAGCTACTCTCCGGGACTAGCGGGAGTAAGTGAGCAGTACTTC. Translated, it gives CASSYSPGLAGVSEQYF.

There are many counts of this clonotype. V is TRBV28 and J is TRBJ2-2; the match to TRBD2 covers 11 bases. Germline V lookup: CDR1 MDHEN, CDR2 SYDVKM. The CDR3 consists of 17 residues. The V segment lost 5 bases and the J segment 4 bases; nucleotides outside the gene matches: 9. The CDR3 loop is CASSPPGLAGFTGELFF. The CDR3 bases are TGTGCCAGCAGTCCCCCAGGACTAGCGGGCTTCACCGGGGAGCTGTTTTTT.

This clonotype has only a few counts. The V call is TRBV20-1, the J call TRBJ2-4, with D unresolved. Germline V gives CDR1 DFQATT, CDR2 SNEGSKA (reference sequence). The V end lost 0 bases, the J end lost 0 bases, and 9 bases lay between the germline ends. The CDR3 loop spans 15 amino acids. The CDR3 here is CSARDYPLAKNIQYF. The CDR3 DNA is TGCAGTGCTAGAGATTATCCCCTAGCCAAAAACATTCAGTACTTC.

This clonotype was counted between two and nine times. Since a much larger clone is just one base distant, this may be a read error. The chain recombines TRBV6-2 or TRBV6-3 with TRBJ2-5; D might be TRBD2 (6 bases). V was clipped by 2 bases and J by 11 bases, with 15 bases between them. CDR3 size: 13 residues. Germline V CDR1 and CDR2: MNHEY, SVGEGT. CDR3 coding DNA: TGTGCCAGCAGTTACGGAGGGGATTCTGAGCAGTACTTC. It specifies CASSYGGDSEQYF.

The table lists this clonotype with many counts. This sequence joins TRBV19 and TRBJ2-7; D is possibly TRBD2 (5 bases). CDR1 and CDR2 (germline): LNHDA, SQIVND (reference sequence). Between the trimmed V and J ends, which lost 10 bases and 2 bases, there was a span of 15 bases. The CDR3 consists of 13 residues. The CDR3 region has the DNA TGTGCCACCGGCCCCGGGGTCCCCTACGAGCAGTACTTC. Residues: CATGPGVPYEQYF.

With respect to this clonotype: A far larger clone is only one base removed, so a read error is likely. This chain links TRBV5-1 with TRBJ2-3, with 9 bases matching TRBD2. This CDR3 spans 17 amino acids. CDR1 SGHRS and CDR2 YFSETQ come from the germline V gene. J lost 14 bases, V lost 2 bases, and 21 bases had no gene match. The CDR3 region is CASSFGAGGLTSGELYF. The DNA of the CDR3 is TGCGCCAGCAGCTTCGGAGCGGGAGGCCTCACATCCGGGGAGCTGTATTTT.

This clonotype was counted at least ten times. The genes are TRBV20-1 and TRBJ2-1; 7 bases map to TRBD1. The germline gives CDR1 DFQATT, CDR2 SNEGSKA (reference sequence). The ends lost 1 base at V and 0 bases at J; junction bases unmatched: 6. The CDR3 consists of 16 residues. Here the CDR3 reads CSARAFGTASYNEQFF. The CDR3 nucleotides read TGCAGTGCTAGAGCGTTCGGGACAGCCTCCTACAATGAGCAGTTCTTC.

With regard to this clonotype: This likely reflects a read error, since a far larger clone is one base away. This chain connects TRBV28 to TRBJ2-2, with 8 nucleotides matching TRBD1. The CDR3 has 17 amino acids. CDR1 and CDR2 from the germline V gene are MDHEN and SYDVKM. V dropped 6 bases and J dropped 1; count of bases not matched to a gene: 10. CDR3 DNA: TGTGCCAGCAGCCCAACTGCCGGGACAGGGAACACCGGGGAGCTGTTTTTT. The encoded protein is CASSPTAGTGNTGELFF.

This clonotype was counted ten times or more. The J gene is TRBJ2-2, the V gene TRBV12-3 or TRBV12-4, with a weak D call TRBD2 (6 bases). The CDR3 loop spans 16 amino acids. Trimming cost V 3 bases and J 0 bases, with 11 bases left between them. CDR3 DNA: TGTGCCAGCAGTTTTCGGCTAGCGTCGAACACCGGGGAGCTGTTTTTT. Protein sequence: CASSFRLASNTGELFF.

This clonotype was seen at least ten times. V and J are TRBV3-1 and TRBJ1-5; D not certain. CDR1 is LGHDT and CDR2 is YNNKEL in the germline V gene (reference sequence). The V end lost 3 bases, the J end lost 11 bases, and 17 bases lay between the germline ends. The CDR3 runs 14 residues. The CDR3 DNA reads as TGTGCCAGCAGCCACCCCGAGGGAGTCAAAACCCAGCATTTT. This sequence encodes CASSHPEGVKTQHF.

This clonotype was counted many times. CDR3 amino acids: CSARDPSTDTQYF. CDR3 DNA: TGCAGTGCTAGAGATCCAAGCACAGATACGCAGTATTTT. This chain joins TRBV20-1 and TRBJ2-3; no definite D call. Trimming pared 0 bases from V and 0 bases from J, leaving 4 bases between. The germline V gene has CDR1 DFQATT and CDR2 SNEGSKA (reference sequence). The CDR3 extends over 13 amino acids.

The table lists this clonotype with many counts. V is TRBV12-3 or TRBV12-4 and J is TRBJ1-1, with no clear D. The CDR3 has 11 amino acids. Trimming removed 7 bases from V and 5 bases from J, with 8 bases in between. CDR3 sequence (DNA): TGTGCCAGCACCGTCCAAACTGAAGCTTTCTTT. It codes for CASTVQTEAFF.

This clonotype came up a few times. V and J are TRBV27 and TRBJ1-4, with D maybe TRBD1 (5 bases). The CDR3 loop spans 16 amino acids. Germline CDR1 reads MNHEY; CDR2 reads SMNVEV (reference sequence). Trimming took off 3 bases at V and 0 bases at J, with 11 bases between the two ends. The CDR3 DNA is TGTGCCAGCAGTTTCCGGGGGGTTGCAACTAATGAAAAACTGTTTTTT. As protein: CASSFRGVATNEKLFF.

The V gene is TRBV28, the J gene TRBJ2-1, with 7 positions matching TRBD1. Germline CDR1 is MDHEN and CDR2 is SYDVKM. The CDR3 extends over 14 amino acids. The junction had 1 base not matched to a gene; V was cut back by 3 bases and J by 2 bases. This CDR3 reads CASSLRGPYNEQFF. CDR3 nucleotides: TGTGCCAGCAGTTTGAGGGGGCCCTACAATGAGCAGTTCTTC.

This clonotype was detected many times. For the CDR3, the DNA is TGCAGTCAGTTACTAACGGGGTCGTCCGAGCAGTACTTC. Amino acid sequence: CSQLLTGSSEQYF. This chain joins TRBV20-1 and TRBJ2-7, with D tentatively TRBD2 (5 bases). This CDR3 comprises 13 residues. V was cut by 8 bases and J by 6 bases, with 20 bases left in between. Germline V gene lookup returns CDR1 DFQATT and CDR2 SNEGSKA (reference sequence).

This clonotype was recorded at least ten times. The chain has TRBV7-6 and TRBJ2-2, with D uncertain. This CDR3 spans 14 amino acids. Germline values: CDR1 SGHVS, CDR2 FNYEAQ. Trimming took 2 bases from V and 2 from J, leaving 6 bases between them. CDR3 residues: CASSLRTNTGELFF. CDR3 nucleotides: TGTGCCAGCAGCTTACGCACTAACACCGGGGAGCTGTTTTTT.

The sample holds many counts of this clonotype. V usage is TRBV3-1 and J usage is TRBJ2-5; maybe TRBD1 (7 bases). Per germline, CDR1 LGHDT and CDR2 YNNKEL (reference sequence). The CDR3 contains 19 residues. V lost 1 base and J lost 6, with 27 bases in between. CDR3 sequence (DNA): TGTGCCAGCAGCCAAGTCCAGCGCGCAGGGGGGAATTCAATGAAGACCCAGTACTTC. Protein sequence: CASSQVQRAGGNSMKTQYF.

Many counts were recorded for this clonotype. The chain employs TRBV29-1 and TRBJ2-1; D gene uncertain. V was clipped by 3 bases and J by 10 bases, with 19 bases between them. CDR3 length: 14 residues. CDR1 and CDR2 (germline): SQVTM, ANQGSEA. Here the CDR3 reads CSVDTSERAGEQFF. CDR3 nucleotide sequence: TGCAGCGTTGATACGAGTGAGAGAGCCGGGGAGCAGTTCTTC.

This clonotype was counted many times. The chain links TRBV30 to TRBJ2-7; the match to TRBD1 covers 7 bases. The CDR3 is 13 amino acids. The germline gives CDR1 GTSNPN, CDR2 SVGIG (reference sequence). The trim removed 0 bases at V and 2 bases at J, leaving 1 base unmatched. CDR3 nucleotide sequence: TGTGCCTGGAGTGTTGACAGGGCCTACGAGCAGTACTTC. This codes for CAWSVDRAYEQYF.

This clonotype was picked up one time. A read error may be the cause here, since a much bigger clone is one base away. The rearrangement joins TRBV4-1 to TRBJ1-1; D remains unclear. V lost 6 bases, J lost 0 bases, and 20 bases lay in between. This CDR3 region has 17 residues. Germline CDR1 and CDR2: MGHRA and YSYEKL. CDR3 nucleotide sequence: TGCGCCAGCAGAGAGCGGCCGTCGGACGGATTGAACACTGAAGCTTTCTTT. It is translated as CASRERPSDGLNTEAFF.